Shown below are 15 T cell receptor beta chains from a single sample sequenced in a study of human T cells and chemical hapten exposure. Extraction of total RNA was performed on unfractionated whole blood. Via MiXCR, TCRdb re-called the 5' RACE reads, giving one row per CDR3 protein. Altogether 110,000 or so distinct CDR3 sequences are present, around 20% being singletons, with the ten largest covering 2.8%. The origin of the receptors is a human donor in good health.

V gene TRBV5-6 combines with J gene TRBJ2-7, with a possible D match to TRBD2 (5 bases). The V gene's germline CDR1 is SGHDT and CDR2 YYEEEE. Trimming removed 4 bases from V and 1 base from J, with 12 bases in between. The CDR3 totals 14 residues. CDR3 coding DNA: TGTGCCAGCAGCGAAGGACTGTTTTCCTACGAGCAGTACTTC. Translating it yields CASSEGLFSYEQYF. Using reference TRBV5-6 and TRBJ2-7 for the parts outside the CDR3, the full variable domain is DAGVTQSPTHLIKTRGQQVTLRCSPKSGHDTVSWYQQALGQGPQFIFQYYEEEERQRGNFPDRFSGHQFPNYSSELNVNALLLGDSALYLCASSEGLFSYEQYFGPGTRLTVT.

The chain's CDR3 is CSARPGGTSNQPQHF. The CDR3 DNA follows: TGCAGTGCTAGACCTGGGGGCACAAGCAATCAGCCCCAGCATTTT. The rearrangement uses TRBV20-1 and TRBJ1-5; D might be TRBD1 (6 bases). V was pared by 2 bases and J by 1 base, with 12 bases between. The CDR3 spans 15 residues. Germline V lookup: CDR1 DFQATT, CDR2 SNEGSKA (reference sequence).

The chain uses TRBV29-1 and TRBJ1-5; D not certain. The CDR3 has 13 amino acids. V lost 6 bases, J lost 2 bases, and 11 bases lay in between. Germline-derived CDR1 and CDR2 are SQVTM and ANQGSEA. This CDR3 reads CSVATGGNQPQHF. CDR3 DNA sequence: TGCAGCGTCGCTACCGGGGGCAATCAGCCCCAGCATTTT.

The chain has TRBV7-9 and TRBJ2-7, with 14 bases identical to TRBD2. This CDR3 spans 15 amino acids. Germline assignment: CDR1 SEHNR and CDR2 FQNEAQ (reference sequence). V was clipped by 1 base and J by 7 bases; unmatched bases: 3. CDR3 sequence reads: CASSLGLAGGEEQYF. CDR3 nucleotides: TGTGCCAGCAGCTTAGGACTAGCGGGAGGGGAGGAGCAGTACTTC.

This clonotype has more than one count but fewer than ten. This chain uses TRBV7-9 with TRBJ2-7, with TRBD1 matching over 10 bases. Germline assignment: CDR1 SEHNR and CDR2 FQNEAQ (reference sequence). The CDR3 has 15 amino acids. The V and J ends lost 1 base and 5 bases, in that order; junction bases with no gene match: 5. The CDR3 DNA sequence: TGTGCCAGCAGCTTAGGGGACAGGGGTTGGAACGAGCAGTACTTC. This encodes CASSLGDRGWNEQYF.

V usage is TRBV5-1 and J usage is TRBJ1-3, with D possibly TRBD1 on 6 matching bases. Germline lookup yields CDR1 SGHRS and CDR2 YFSETQ. Between the trimmed V and J ends, which lost 2 bases and 0 bases, there was a span of 9 bases. The CDR3 spans 15 residues. Written as DNA, the CDR3 is TGCGCCAGCAGCTTCCAGGGGCCCTCTGGAAACACCATATATTTT. Its protein is CASSFQGPSGNTIYF.

The rearrangement links TRBV7-9 to TRBJ2-4; D unclear. From germline, CDR1 is SEHNR and CDR2 FQNEAQ (reference sequence). V lost 1 base and J lost 6, with 13 bases in between. This CDR3 contains 15 residues. The CDR3 sequence is CASSLGVGFRNIQYF. The CDR3 region has the DNA TGTGCCAGCAGCTTAGGGGTTGGGTTTCGAAACATTCAGTACTTC.

The rearrangement uses TRBV5-5 and TRBJ2-7; D gene uncertain. V was cut by 0 bases and J by 6 bases, with 13 bases left in between. CDR3 size: 14 residues. CDR1 and CDR2 from the germline V gene are SGHKS and YYEKEE (reference sequence). The CDR3 here is CASSLEWVVGEQYF. CDR3 DNA sequence: TGTGCCAGCAGCTTGGAATGGGTGGTGGGCGAGCAGTACTTC.

The chain couples TRBV18 to TRBJ2-3, with 7 bases aligning to TRBD2. After removal of 0 bases from V and 2 bases from J, the junction contained 2 bases not matched to a gene. Germline CDR1 reads KGHSH; CDR2 reads LQKENI. This CDR3 has 15 amino acids. The DNA for the CDR3 is TGTGCCAGCTCACCACCGGGAGGGTTCACAGATACGCAGTATTTT. Amino acids: CASSPPGGFTDTQYF.

The chain couples TRBV27 to TRBJ1-2; 8 nucleotides match TRBD1. This CDR3 has 14 residues. V was pared by 6 bases and J by 8 bases, with 11 bases of the junction left unmatched. Germline lookup yields CDR1 MNHEY and CDR2 SMNVEV (reference sequence). CDR3 protein: CASSLLQGVGGYTF. Here the CDR3 DNA reads TGTGCCAGCAGCTTACTACAGGGGGTCGGGGGCTACACCTTC.

The V and J genes are TRBV5-1 and TRBJ2-3; a weak D match, TRBD2 (7 bases). Trimming shortened V by 3 bases and J by 4 bases, and 9 bases separated the two germline ends. CDR1 and CDR2 (germline): SGHRS, YFSETQ. CDR3 length equals 13 residues. This chain's CDR3 is CASSWGGSDTQYF. In DNA form, the CDR3 reads TGCGCCAGCAGCTGGGGGGGCTCAGATACGCAGTATTTT.

The chain couples TRBV27 to TRBJ2-7; 7 bases are a match to TRBD2. Germline V gene data show CDR1 as MNHEY and CDR2 as SMNVEV (reference sequence). The CDR3 loop spans 15 amino acids. J lost 7 bases, V lost 0 bases, and 9 bases had no gene match. The CDR3 coding sequence is TGTGCCAGCAGTTTATCTTTTGGGGGAGCGGGGGAGCAGTACTTC. Protein: CASSLSFGGAGEQYF.

The chain is built from TRBV4-2 and TRBJ2-5; TRBD2 matches at 11 bases. J was trimmed by 13 bases and V by 0 bases; bases with no gene match: 4. The CDR3 has 13 residues. The germline gives CDR1 LGHNA, CDR2 YNFKEQ. This chain's CDR3 is CASSQDSGRALYF. The DNA of the CDR3 is TGTGCCAGCAGCCAAGATAGCGGGAGGGCCTTGTACTTC.

This clonotype has more than one count but fewer than ten. This chain connects TRBV27 to TRBJ2-7; TRBD1 agrees at 7 bases. Germline trimming cut 3 bases from V and 3 bases from J; bases unmatched to any gene: 11. The CDR3 sequence is 16 residues long. CDR1 is MNHEY, CDR2 SMNVEV, per germline (reference sequence). The CDR3 loop is CASSFWTGGRVYEQYF. In DNA, the CDR3 is TGTGCCAGCAGTTTCTGGACAGGAGGACGGGTCTACGAGCAGTACTTC.

This clonotype has more than one count but fewer than ten. The V gene is TRBV28, the J gene TRBJ2-7; D is tentatively TRBD1 or TRBD2 (7 bases each). V was cut by 5 bases and J by 6 bases, with 20 bases left in between. The CDR3 contains 15 residues. The V gene's germline CDR1 is MDHEN and CDR2 SYDVKM. The CDR3 loop is CASSARGRGRVEQYF. CDR3 nucleotides: TGTGCCAGCAGTGCCCGGGGCAGGGGGAGGGTCGAGCAGTACTTC.